One and the same sample provided the 16 T cell receptor beta chains below, sequenced in a study of T cell responses to AZD1222 COVID-19 vaccine. Clones were sequenced by immunoSEQ multiplex PCR, and TCRdb holds only the in-frame ones, with some missing. The table has about 150,000 clones, approximately 91% seen once. The specimen was peripheral blood, collected 28 days after the second AZD1222 dose. All receptors derive from an adult who received the AZD1222 COVID-19 vaccine.

The rearrangement links TRBV27 to TRBJ1-6, with D unresolved. V shed 2 bases and J shed 7 bases, with 15 bases lying between them. Germline loops: CDR1 MNHEY, CDR2 SMNVEV (reference sequence). CDR3 length equals 16 residues. The DNA of the CDR3 is TGTGCCAGCAGTTTAACGAGGGCGAGTACGAATTCACCCCTCCACTTT. This sequence encodes CASSLTRASTNSPLHF.

V gene TRBV15 combines with J gene TRBJ1-5; D is uncertain. Trimming shortened V by 0 bases and J by 5 bases, and 5 bases separated the two germline ends. Germline CDR1 and CDR2: LNHNV and YYDKDF (reference sequence). This CDR3 spans 13 amino acids. The CDR3 spells CATSRDPHQPQHF. The CDR3, as DNA: TGTGCCACCAGCAGAGATCCCCATCAGCCCCAGCATTTT.

This chain uses TRBV5-4 with TRBJ1-4; possibly TRBD1 for D (5 bases). The ends were cut back, 2 bases at V and 4 bases at J, with 24 bases in the middle. CDR3 size: 19 residues. Germline V lookup: CDR1 SGHNT, CDR2 YYREEE (reference sequence). CDR3 sequence reads: CASSFGATGHPGVNEKLFF. The DNA of the CDR3 is TGTGCCAGCAGCTTTGGGGCGACGGGGCATCCGGGGGTTAATGAAAAACTGTTTTTT.

This clone has only one observation. This chain joins TRBV12-3 or TRBV12-4 and TRBJ2-7; tentative D call: TRBD1 (5 bases). The CDR3 is 13 amino acids. Trimming pared 11 bases from V and 2 bases from J, leaving 16 bases between. CDR3 loop: CAGTPGSTYEQYF. CDR3 DNA: TGTGCCGGAACCCCAGGGTCAACCTACGAGCAGTACTTC.

The V gene is TRBV28, the J gene TRBJ1-2, with unresolved D. The CDR3 consists of 12 residues. The V end was cut by 8 bases, the J end by 4 bases, with 11 bases between. Germline lookup yields CDR1 MDHEN and CDR2 SYDVKM. DNA for the CDR3: TGTGCCAGCGGGAACGCTCCCTATGGCTACACCTTC. Residues: CASGNAPYGYTF.

V is TRBV5-1 and J is TRBJ1-5; weak D call: TRBD1 (6 bases). V was clipped by 4 bases and J by 0 bases, with 11 bases between them. The CDR3 contains 15 residues. Germline CDR1 SGHRS, CDR2 YFSETQ. The CDR3 DNA follows: TGCGCCAGCAGCCTACAGGGTCGTAGCAATCAGCCCCAGCATTTT. It specifies CASSLQGRSNQPQHF.

V gene TRBV11-1 combines with J gene TRBJ2-5, with D perhaps TRBD2 (5 bases). With 7 bases removed from V and 3 bases from J, the gap between germline ends came to 15 bases. The germline V gene has CDR1 SGHAT and CDR2 FQDESV (reference sequence). The CDR3 is 14 amino acids. The CDR3 reads CASTLRGREETQYF. The DNA for the CDR3 is TGTGCCAGCACCCTCCGTGGGCGGGAAGAGACCCAGTACTTC.

This chain connects TRBV5-5 to TRBJ1-5; D remains ambiguous. The CDR3 is made up of 13 amino acids. Between the trimmed V and J ends, which lost 1 base and 0 bases, there was a span of 2 bases. The germline V gene encodes CDR1 SGHKS and CDR2 YYEKEE (reference sequence). The CDR3 DNA sequence: TGTGCCAGCAGCTTGAATAGCAATCAGCCCCAGCATTTT. This encodes CASSLNSNQPQHF.

The V gene is TRBV25-1, the J gene TRBJ2-7; 9 bases align to TRBD1. The CDR3 consists of 15 residues. The J segment lost 6 bases and the V segment lost 3 bases, leaving 9 bases of the junction unmatched. Germline CDR1 is MGHDK and CDR2 is SYGVNS. The CDR3 reads CASSDIGTGSGEQYF. CDR3 in DNA: TGTGCCAGCAGTGATATCGGGACAGGGTCGGGCGAGCAGTACTTC.

The sample holds one count of this clone. The chain recombines TRBV6-5 with TRBJ2-5, with 7 positions matching TRBD1. Germline V gene lookup returns CDR1 MNHEY and CDR2 SVGAGI. V was pared by 8 bases and J by 4 bases, with 7 bases of the junction left unmatched. The CDR3 totals 13 residues. This chain's CDR3 is CASGNTGVETQYF. CDR3 sequence (DNA): TGTGCCAGCGGGAATACAGGGGTAGAGACCCAGTACTTC.

V and J are TRBV7-3 and TRBJ2-5; D may match TRBD1 or TRBD2 (6 bases each). The CDR3 has 15 residues. V shed 2 bases and J shed 4 bases, with 14 bases lying between them. Germline CDR1 SGHTA, CDR2 FQGTGA. The CDR3 DNA follows: TGTGCCAGCAGCTTACGAGGGGGAGGTGGAGAGACCCAGTACTTC. As protein: CASSLRGGGGETQYF.

V gene TRBV5-6 combines with J gene TRBJ2-4; D is undetermined. Trimming removed 1 base from V and 2 bases from J, with 10 bases in between. This CDR3 has 15 amino acids. The germline V gene encodes CDR1 SGHDT and CDR2 YYEEEE. DNA of the CDR3: TGTGCCAGCAGCTTGTCGGCAGGTCCCAAAAACATTCAGTACTTC. Its translation: CASSLSAGPKNIQYF.

The rearrangement uses TRBV2 and TRBJ1-1; 7 positions match TRBD1. The trim removed 6 bases at V and 1 base at J, leaving 5 bases unmatched. The germline CDR1 and CDR2 sequences are SNHLY and FYNNEI. The CDR3 contains 14 residues. The CDR3 sequence is CASRLQGRNTEAFF. The CDR3 DNA reads TGTGCCAGCAGACTACAGGGGAGGAACACTGAAGCTTTCTTT.

The chain combines TRBV7-9 with TRBJ2-7; D not resolved. The CDR3 has 12 amino acids. The germline V gene has CDR1 SEHNR and CDR2 FQNEAQ (reference sequence). V gave up 6 bases and J gave up 0 bases, with 6 bases separating them. The CDR3 protein is CASSGYSYEQYF. The DNA of the CDR3 is TGTGCCAGCAGTGGGTACTCCTACGAGCAGTACTTC.

V usage is TRBV11-2 and J usage is TRBJ2-7, with 14 bases aligning to TRBD2. This CDR3 has 17 residues. V was clipped by 5 bases and J by 0 bases; unmatched bases: 6. Germline V gene sequence: CDR1 SGHAT, CDR2 FQNNGV. CDR3 residues: CASSPRLAGGPSYEQYF. CDR3 bases: TGTGCCAGCAGCCCTAGACTAGCGGGAGGGCCCTCCTACGAGCAGTACTTC.

The rearrangement uses TRBV2 and TRBJ1-4; the D is unclear. This CDR3 contains 12 residues. The germline V gene has CDR1 SNHLY and CDR2 FYNNEI. Between the trimmed V and J ends, which lost 5 bases and 6 bases, there was a span of 7 bases. The CDR3 reads CASSQTYEKLFF. CDR3 bases: TGTGCCAGCAGTCAGACCTATGAAAAACTGTTTTTT.